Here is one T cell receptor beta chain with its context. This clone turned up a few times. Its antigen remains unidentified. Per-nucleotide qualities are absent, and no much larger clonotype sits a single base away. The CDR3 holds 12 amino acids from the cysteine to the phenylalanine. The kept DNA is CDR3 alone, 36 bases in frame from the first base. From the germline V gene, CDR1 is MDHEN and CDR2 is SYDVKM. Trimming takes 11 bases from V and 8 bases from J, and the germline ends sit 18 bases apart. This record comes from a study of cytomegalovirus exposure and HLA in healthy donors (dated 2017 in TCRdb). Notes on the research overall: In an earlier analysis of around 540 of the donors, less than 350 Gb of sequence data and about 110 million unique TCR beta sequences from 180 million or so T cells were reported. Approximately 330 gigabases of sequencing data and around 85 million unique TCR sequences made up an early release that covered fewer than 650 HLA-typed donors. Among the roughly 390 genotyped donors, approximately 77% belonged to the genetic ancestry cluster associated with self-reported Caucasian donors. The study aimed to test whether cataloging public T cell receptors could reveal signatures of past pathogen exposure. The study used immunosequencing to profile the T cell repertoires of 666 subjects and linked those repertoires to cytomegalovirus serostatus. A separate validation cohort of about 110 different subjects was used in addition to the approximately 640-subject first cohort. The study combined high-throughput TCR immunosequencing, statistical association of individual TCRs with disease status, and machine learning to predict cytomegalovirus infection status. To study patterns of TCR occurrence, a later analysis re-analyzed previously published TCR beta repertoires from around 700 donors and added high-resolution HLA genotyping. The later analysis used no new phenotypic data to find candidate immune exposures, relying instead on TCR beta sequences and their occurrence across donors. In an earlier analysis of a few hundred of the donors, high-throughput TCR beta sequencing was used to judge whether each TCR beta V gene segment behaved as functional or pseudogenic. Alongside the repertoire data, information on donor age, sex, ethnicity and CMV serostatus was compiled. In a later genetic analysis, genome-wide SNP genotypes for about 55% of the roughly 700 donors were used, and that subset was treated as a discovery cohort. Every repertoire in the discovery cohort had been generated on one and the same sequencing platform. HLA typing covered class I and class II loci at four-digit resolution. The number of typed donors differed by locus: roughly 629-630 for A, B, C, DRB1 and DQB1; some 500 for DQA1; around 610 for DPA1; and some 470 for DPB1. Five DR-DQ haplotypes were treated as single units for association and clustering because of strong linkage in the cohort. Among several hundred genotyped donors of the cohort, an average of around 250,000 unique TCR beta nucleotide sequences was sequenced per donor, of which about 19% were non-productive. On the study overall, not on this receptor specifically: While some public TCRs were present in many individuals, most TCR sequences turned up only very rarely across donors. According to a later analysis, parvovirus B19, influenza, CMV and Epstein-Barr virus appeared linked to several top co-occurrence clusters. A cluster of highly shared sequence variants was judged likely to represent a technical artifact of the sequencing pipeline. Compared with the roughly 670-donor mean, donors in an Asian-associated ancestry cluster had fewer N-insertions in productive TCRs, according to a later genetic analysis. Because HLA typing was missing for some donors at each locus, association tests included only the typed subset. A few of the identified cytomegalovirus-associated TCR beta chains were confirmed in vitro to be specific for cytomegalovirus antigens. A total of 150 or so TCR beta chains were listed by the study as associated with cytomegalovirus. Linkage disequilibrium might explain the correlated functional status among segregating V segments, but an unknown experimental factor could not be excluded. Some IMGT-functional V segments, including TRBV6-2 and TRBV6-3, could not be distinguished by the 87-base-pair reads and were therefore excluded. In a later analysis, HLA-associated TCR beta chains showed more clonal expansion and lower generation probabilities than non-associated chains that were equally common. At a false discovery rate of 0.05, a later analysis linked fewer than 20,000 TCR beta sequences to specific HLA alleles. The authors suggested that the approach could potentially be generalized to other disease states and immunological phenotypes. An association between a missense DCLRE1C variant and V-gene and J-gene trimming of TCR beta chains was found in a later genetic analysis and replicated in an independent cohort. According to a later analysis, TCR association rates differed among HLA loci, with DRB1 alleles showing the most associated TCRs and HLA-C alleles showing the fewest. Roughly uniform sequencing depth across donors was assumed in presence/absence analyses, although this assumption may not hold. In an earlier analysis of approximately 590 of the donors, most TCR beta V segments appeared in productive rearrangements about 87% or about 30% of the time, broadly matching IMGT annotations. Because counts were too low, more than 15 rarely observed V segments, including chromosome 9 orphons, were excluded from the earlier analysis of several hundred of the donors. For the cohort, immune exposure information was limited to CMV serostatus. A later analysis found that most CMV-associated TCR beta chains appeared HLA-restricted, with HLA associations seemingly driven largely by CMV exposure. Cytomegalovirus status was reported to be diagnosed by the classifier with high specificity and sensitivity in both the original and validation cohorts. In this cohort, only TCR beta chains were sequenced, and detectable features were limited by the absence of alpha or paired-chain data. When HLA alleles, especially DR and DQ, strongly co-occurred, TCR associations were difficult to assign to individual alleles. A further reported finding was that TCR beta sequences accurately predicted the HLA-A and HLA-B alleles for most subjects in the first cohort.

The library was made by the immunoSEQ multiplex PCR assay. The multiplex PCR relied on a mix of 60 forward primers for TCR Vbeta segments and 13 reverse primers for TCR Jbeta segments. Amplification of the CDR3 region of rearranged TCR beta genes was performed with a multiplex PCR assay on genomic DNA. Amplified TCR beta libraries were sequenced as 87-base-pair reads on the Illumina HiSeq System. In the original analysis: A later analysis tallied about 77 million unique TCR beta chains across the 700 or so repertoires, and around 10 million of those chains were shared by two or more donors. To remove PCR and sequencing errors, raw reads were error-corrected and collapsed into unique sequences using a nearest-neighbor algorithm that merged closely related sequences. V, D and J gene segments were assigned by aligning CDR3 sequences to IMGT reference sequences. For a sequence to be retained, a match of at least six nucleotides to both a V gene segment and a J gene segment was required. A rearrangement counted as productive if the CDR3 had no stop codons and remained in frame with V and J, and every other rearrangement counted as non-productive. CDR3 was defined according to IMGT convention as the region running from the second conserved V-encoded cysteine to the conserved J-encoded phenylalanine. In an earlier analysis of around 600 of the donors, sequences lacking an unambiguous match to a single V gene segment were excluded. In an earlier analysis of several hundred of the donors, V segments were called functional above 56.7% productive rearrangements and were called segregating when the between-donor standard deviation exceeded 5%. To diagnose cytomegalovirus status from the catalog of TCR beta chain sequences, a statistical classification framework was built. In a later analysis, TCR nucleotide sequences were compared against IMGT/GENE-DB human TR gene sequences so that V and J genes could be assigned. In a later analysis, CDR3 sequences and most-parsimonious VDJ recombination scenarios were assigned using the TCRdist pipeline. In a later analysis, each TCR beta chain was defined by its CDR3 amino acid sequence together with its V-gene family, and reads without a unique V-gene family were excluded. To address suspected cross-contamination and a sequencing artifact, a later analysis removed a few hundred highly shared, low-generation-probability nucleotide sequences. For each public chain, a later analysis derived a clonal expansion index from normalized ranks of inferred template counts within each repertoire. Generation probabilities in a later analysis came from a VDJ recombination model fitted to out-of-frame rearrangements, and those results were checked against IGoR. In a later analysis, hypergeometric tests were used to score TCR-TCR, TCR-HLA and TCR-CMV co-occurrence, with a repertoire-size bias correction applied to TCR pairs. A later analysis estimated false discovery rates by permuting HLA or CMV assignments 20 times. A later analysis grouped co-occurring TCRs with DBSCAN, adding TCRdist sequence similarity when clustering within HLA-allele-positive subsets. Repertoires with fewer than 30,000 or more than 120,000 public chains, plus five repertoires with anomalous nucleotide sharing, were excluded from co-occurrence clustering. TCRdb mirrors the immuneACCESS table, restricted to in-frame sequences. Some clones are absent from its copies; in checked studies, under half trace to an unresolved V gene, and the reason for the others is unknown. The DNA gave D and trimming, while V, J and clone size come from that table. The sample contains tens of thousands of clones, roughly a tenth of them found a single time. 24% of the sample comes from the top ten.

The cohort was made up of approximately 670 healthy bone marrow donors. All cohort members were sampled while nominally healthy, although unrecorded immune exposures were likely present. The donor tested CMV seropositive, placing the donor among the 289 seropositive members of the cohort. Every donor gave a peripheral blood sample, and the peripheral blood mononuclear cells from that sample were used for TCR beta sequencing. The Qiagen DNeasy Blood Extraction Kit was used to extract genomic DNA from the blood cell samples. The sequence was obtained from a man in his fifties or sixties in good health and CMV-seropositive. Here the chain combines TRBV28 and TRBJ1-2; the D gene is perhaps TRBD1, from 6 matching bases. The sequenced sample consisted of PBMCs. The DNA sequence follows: TGTGCCTGCGCGCGGGGGGCAAGAGGCTACACCTTC. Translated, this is CACARGARGYTF.